A selection of T cell receptor beta chains follows, all from one sample in a study of T-cell reconstitution after alpha-beta-depleted transplantation in children. TCRdb re-derived calls from the PCR reads in MiXCR, one entry per CDR3 protein. The table includes 200,000 to 250,000 distinct CDR3 sequences, roughly a quarter detected once. Source: PBMCs, mostly from graft donor cells, taken 360 days after TCRalphabeta/CD19-depleted stem cell transplant. The receptors were sampled from a female patient younger than 10 who had a stem cell transplant for congenital amegakaryocytic thrombocytopenia, so the T cells may come from the graft donor. CDR3s include the opening cysteine and the closing phenylalanine or tryptophan. D genes are given only for firm matches. Some rows have no size entry. The others give once, few or many, or a class for an expanded clone.

v_call,clone_size,d_call,j_call,cdr3_nt,cdr3_aa
TRBV24-1,once,.,TRBJ2-7,TGTGCCACCAGTGAACCCCCCGTTGAGTACTTAACCTACGAGCAGTACTTC,CATSEPPVEYLTYEQYF
TRBV28,.,.,TRBJ2-1,TGTGCCAGCACCCTTCACGGTGCTTTAAATGAGCAGTTCTTC,CASTLHGALNEQFF
TRBV5-1,.,TRBD2,TRBJ2-3,TGCGCCAGCAAGACTAGCGGGTCGGTCACAGATACGCAGTATTTT,CASKTSGSVTDTQYF
TRBV20-1,.,.,TRBJ2-3,TGCAGTGCTATGGTGGGAATAGCCGTTACGCAGTATTTT,CSAMVGIAVTQYF
TRBV5-1,.,TRBD1,TRBJ2-4,TGCGCCAGCAGCACGACAGGGCTAGCCAAAAACATTCAGTACTTC,CASSTTGLAKNIQYF
TRBV11-2,many,TRBD1,TRBJ2-1,TGTGCCAGCAGCTTTCCAGGGGGCTCCTACAATGAGCAGTTCTTC,CASSFPGGSYNEQFF
TRBV20-1,.,.,TRBJ2-3,TGCAGTGCTCCCGGGACTGGCGCAGATACGCAGTATTTT,CSAPGTGADTQYF
TRBV29-1,few,.,TRBJ1-5,TGCAGCGTTGAGGAGTGGAGGGACGGACACTATAGCAATCAGCCCCAGCATTTT,CSVEEWRDGHYSNQPQHF
TRBV6-2/TRBV6-3,few,TRBD2,TRBJ2-7,TGTGCCAGCAGCAGTGGGAAGCGGGAGTTTGACGAGCAGTACTTC,CASSSGKREFDEQYF
TRBV11-2,.,TRBD2,TRBJ2-3,TGTGCCAGCAGCTTAGATCGGACTAGCCTGGGCACAGATACGCAGTATTTT,CASSLDRTSLGTDTQYF
TRBV11-2,few,.,TRBJ2-7,TGTGCCAGCAGCTTAGGCCGGGACTACGAGCAGTACTTC,CASSLGRDYEQYF
TRBV5-1,.,.,TRBJ2-3,TGCGCCAGCAGCCTGATTAGCTCTCGGGCAGATACGCAGTATTTT,CASSLISSRADTQYF
TRBV9,few,TRBD1,TRBJ2-3,TGTGCCAGCAGCCCCCAGCCGGACAGGCAAAGCACAGATACGCAGTATTTT,CASSPQPDRQSTDTQYF
TRBV27,.,TRBD2,TRBJ2-1,TGTGCCAGCAGTGCCCTTCCTGGACTAGCGGCCCACAATGAGCAGTTCTTC,CASSALPGLAAHNEQFF
TRBV6-5,few,.,TRBJ2-7,TGTGCCAGCGGCCCGGCTGGCGAGCAGTACTTC,CASGPAGEQYF
TRBV20-1,.,TRBD2,TRBJ2-3,TGCAGTGCTAGGGGACTAGCGGGAGGTACGCAGTATTTT,CSARGLAGGTQYF
TRBV15,.,TRBD1,TRBJ2-7,TGTGCCACCAGCAGGGCACGACAGGGCGAGCAGTACTTC,CATSRARQGEQYF
TRBV9,few,.,TRBJ1-1,TGTGCCAGCAGCCCCCGGGCCAACACTGAAGCTTTCTTT,CASSPRANTEAFF
TRBV5-1,.,.,TRBJ1-3,TGCGCCAGCAGCATGGACGGCTACTCTGGAAACACCATATATTTT,CASSMDGYSGNTIYF
TRBV6-1,.,TRBD1,TRBJ1-2,TGTGCCAGCGTGGACAGGGGGCAGGGTAACTATGGCTACACCTTC,CASVDRGQGNYGYTF
TRBV20-1,.,TRBD2,TRBJ2-7,TGCAGTGCCCCCCCGGGACTAGCCTACGAGCAGTACTTC,CSAPPGLAYEQYF
TRBV27,.,TRBD1,TRBJ2-3,TGTGCCAGCAGTGGGACAGTAGCAGATACGCAGTATTTT,CASSGTVADTQYF
TRBV20-1,few,.,TRBJ1-2,TGCAGTGCTAGAATGGACAACTATGGCTACACCTTC,CSARMDNYGYTF
TRBV7-2,.,.,TRBJ1-5,TGTGCCAGCAGCTTGCCCGAAAGCAATCAGCCCCAGCATTTT,CASSLPESNQPQHF
TRBV28,.,TRBD1,TRBJ1-5,TGTGCCAGCAACCGGGACAGAGATCAGCCCCAGCATTTT,CASNRDRDQPQHF
TRBV21-1,.,.,TRBJ2-5,TGTGCCAGCAGCAAAACCGGGACTAGCGGGATCAAAGAGACCCAGTACTTC,CASSKTGTSGIKETQYF
TRBV20-1,.,.,TRBJ1-5,TGCAGTGCTAGCGTCTATAGCAATCAGCCCCAGCATTTT,CSASVYSNQPQHF
TRBV2,.,.,TRBJ1-2,TGTGCCAGCAGAAGAGGTGCCGGGACTTACCCCTATGGCTACACCTTC,CASRRGAGTYPYGYTF
TRBV7-9,.,.,TRBJ2-1,TGTGCCAGCAGCCAAGAGGGAAACAATGAGCAGTTCTTC,CASSQEGNNEQFF
TRBV3-1,.,.,TRBJ2-7,TGTGCCAGCAGCCGCCAGCTGGGCTACGAGCAGTACTTC,CASSRQLGYEQYF
TRBV5-1,few,.,TRBJ2-3,TGCGCCAGCAGCTTGGGGCAGGGAGTTACCACAGATACGCAGTATTTT,CASSLGQGVTTDTQYF
TRBV11-2,many,.,TRBJ2-2,TGTGCCAGCAGCTTAGACAGGGTGCTAAACACCGGGGAGCTGTTTTTT,CASSLDRVLNTGELFF
TRBV20-1,.,.,TRBJ1-2,TGCAGTGCCCTACCCTCAGAGGGGGACTATGGCTACACCTTC,CSALPSEGDYGYTF
TRBV29-1,many,.,TRBJ1-1,TGCAGCGTTGCCCCTCTAGACACTGAAGCTTTCTTT,CSVAPLDTEAFF
TRBV25-1,many,.,TRBJ1-3,TGTGCCAGCAGTCGTGGGGGCGGAAACACCATATATTTT,CASSRGGGNTIYF
TRBV10-3,few,TRBD1,TRBJ2-7,TGTGCCATCAGTGGGGTCCGGGACAGTGCTAACTACGAGCAGTACTTC,CAISGVRDSANYEQYF
TRBV12-3/TRBV12-4,.,.,TRBJ1-1,TGTGCCAGCAGTTTCTCACAGGGGAACACTGAAGCTTTCTTT,CASSFSQGNTEAFF
TRBV4-1,.,TRBD2,TRBJ2-7,TGCGCCAGCAGCCAGGGACTAGCGGAGAACTACGAGCAGTACTTC,CASSQGLAENYEQYF
TRBV12-3/TRBV12-4,few,.,TRBJ2-2,TGTGCCAGCAGCTGGGGGGAGGACACCGGGGAGCTGTTTTTT,CASSWGEDTGELFF
TRBV11-2,.,.,TRBJ1-6,TGTGCCAGCAGCTTAAATTCCAGGGCGTCACCCCTCCACTTT,CASSLNSRASPLHF
TRBV12-3/TRBV12-4,few,TRBD1,TRBJ2-6,TGTGCCAGCAGACGTATTGACAGGGGACTGACTGGGGCCAACGTCCTGACTTTC,CASRRIDRGLTGANVLTF
TRBV30,.,.,TRBJ2-1,TGTGCCTGGAGTTTCGGTCAGATGGACAATGAGCAGTTCTTC,CAWSFGQMDNEQFF
TRBV5-1,.,TRBD1,TRBJ2-1,TGCGCCAGCAGCTTCCCCCTGGACAGGAACAATGAGCAGTTCTTC,CASSFPLDRNNEQFF
TRBV6-5,few,.,TRBJ1-6,TGTGCCAGCAGTTACTCCAGGAGGGACGGCTCTTTCCACTTT,CASSYSRRDGSFHF
TRBV7-6,.,.,TRBJ2-2,TGTGCCAGCAACCCCAGCCCCCTGAGGTCCGGGGAGCTGTTTTTT,CASNPSPLRSGELFF
TRBV28,few,TRBD1,TRBJ2-4,TGTGCCAGCAGTGACGACAGGGCGGCCAAAAACATTCAGTACTTC,CASSDDRAAKNIQYF
TRBV20-1,.,.,TRBJ1-2,TGCAGTGCTAGATATGGTCCCGGGGATGGCTACACCTTC,CSARYGPGDGYTF
TRBV4-3,few,.,TRBJ1-2,TGCGCCAGCAGCCAAGTTCCCCTAGGAAGGGACGGATCCTATGGCTACACCTTC,CASSQVPLGRDGSYGYTF
TRBV18,.,.,TRBJ1-1,TGTGCCAGCTCACCCTGGCGTGAGAACACTGAAGCTTTCTTT,CASSPWRENTEAFF
TRBV12-3/TRBV12-4,.,TRBD2,TRBJ2-7,TGTGTCAGCAGGAACCCGAGACTAGCGGAGTCCTACGAGCAGTACTTC,CVSRNPRLAESYEQYF
TRBV12-3/TRBV12-4,few,.,TRBJ1-1,TGTGCCAGCAGTTTATGGGAGAACACTGAAGCTTTCTTT,CASSLWENTEAFF
TRBV6-1,.,.,TRBJ1-1,TGTGCCAGCAGTGAAATAAGGGTTGGAGAAGCTTTCTTT,CASSEIRVGEAFF
TRBV29-1,few,.,TRBJ2-5,TGCAGCGTTGAGCCTAGAACTTTGGAGACCCAGTACTTC,CSVEPRTLETQYF